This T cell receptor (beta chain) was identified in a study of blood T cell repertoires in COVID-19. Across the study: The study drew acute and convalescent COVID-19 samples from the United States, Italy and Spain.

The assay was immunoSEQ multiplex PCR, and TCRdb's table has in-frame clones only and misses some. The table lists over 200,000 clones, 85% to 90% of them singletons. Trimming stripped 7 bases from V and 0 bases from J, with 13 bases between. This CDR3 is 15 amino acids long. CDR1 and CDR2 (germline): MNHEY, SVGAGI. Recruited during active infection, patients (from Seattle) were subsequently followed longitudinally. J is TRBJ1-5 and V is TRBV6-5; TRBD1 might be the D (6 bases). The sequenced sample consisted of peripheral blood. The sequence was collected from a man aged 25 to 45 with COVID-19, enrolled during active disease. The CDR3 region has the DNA TGTGCCAGCAAACTGAACAGGGATAGCAATCAGCCCCAGCATTTT. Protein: CASKLNRDSNQPQHF.